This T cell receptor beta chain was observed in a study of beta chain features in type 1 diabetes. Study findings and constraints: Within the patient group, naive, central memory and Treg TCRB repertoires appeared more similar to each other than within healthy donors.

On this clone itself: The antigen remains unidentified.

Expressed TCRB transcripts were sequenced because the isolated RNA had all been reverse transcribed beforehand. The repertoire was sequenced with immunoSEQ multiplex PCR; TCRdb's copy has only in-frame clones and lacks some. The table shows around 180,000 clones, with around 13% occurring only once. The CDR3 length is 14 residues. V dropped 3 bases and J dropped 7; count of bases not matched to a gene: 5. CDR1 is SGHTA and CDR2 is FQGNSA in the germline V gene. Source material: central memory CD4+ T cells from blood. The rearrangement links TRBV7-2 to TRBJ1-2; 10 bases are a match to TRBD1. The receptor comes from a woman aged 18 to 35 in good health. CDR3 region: CASSFWTGGGGYTF. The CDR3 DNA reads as TGTGCCAGCAGCTTCTGGACAGGGGGTGGTGGCTACACCTTC.